This T cell receptor (beta chain) is from a study of cytomegalovirus exposure and HLA in healthy donors. The junction had 14 bases not matched to a gene; V was cut back by 6 bases and J by 6 bases. CDR1 MNHEY and CDR2 SVGAGI come from the germline V gene. CDR3 size: 15 residues. TCRdb's table, derived via immunoSEQ multiplex PCR, lists solely in-frame clones and lacks some. The repertoire holds 95,000 to 150,000 clones, with 70% to 90% as singletons. This clone was seen only once. J is TRBJ2-7 and V is TRBV6-5; 7 nucleotides agree with TRBD2. The sequenced sample consisted of PBMCs. This clonotype originated in a woman under 30 in good health and CMV-seronegative. The chain's CDR3 is CASSPPGGRFGEQYF. The CDR3 coding sequence is TGTGCCAGCAGCCCCCCGGGGGGTCGTTTTGGCGAGCAGTACTTC.